A single sample is the source of the 18 T cell receptor beta chains below, sequenced in a study of blood T cells in healthy people across ages (dated by TCRdb to the mid-2010s). The library was built by means of 5' RACE. This sample was sequenced with an Illumina HiSeq 2500. The second PCR ran for about 7 to 11 cycles and used a J-beta primer mix along with a sample-barcoded 5' primer. The public reads were quality trimmed at Q25 with fastp and then assembled into clones with MiXCR by TCRdb, keeping productive beta chains. Every entry covers one CDR3 protein and lists the most common genes and DNA from its rows. In this sample the table shows about 1,400,000 distinct CDR3 sequences, approximately 63% of which occur a single time. The ten largest make up 6.5% to 8% of the sample. The source material was blood. These receptors all come from a man younger than 35 in good health.

V is TRBV6-5 and J is TRBJ2-1; 9 bases agree with TRBD2. V shed 4 bases and J 2 bases; nucleotides not matched to a gene: 6. The CDR3 has 16 amino acids. Germline V gives CDR1 MNHEY, CDR2 SVGAGI. The CDR3 nucleotides are TGTGCCAGCAGTTCCCTACTAGCGGGCACCTACAATGAGCAGTTCTTC. Its translation: CASSSLLAGTYNEQFF.

The chain has TRBV4-3 and TRBJ2-5; no definite D call. Between the trimmed V and J ends, which lost 1 base and 4 bases, there was a span of 13 bases. The CDR3 loop spans 15 amino acids. Germline loops: CDR1 LGHNA, CDR2 YSLEER. The DNA for the CDR3 is TGCGCCAGCAGCCAAGTGGCCAGGTTCAGAGAGACCCAGTACTTC. Translation gives CASSQVARFRETQYF.

The chain uses TRBV5-1 and TRBJ1-2; 10 nucleotides agree with TRBD1. V was clipped by 6 bases and J by 6 bases; unmatched bases: 8. The CDR3 is 14 amino acids. Germline V gene data show CDR1 as SGHRS and CDR2 as YFSETQ. CDR3 residues: CASMEGQGMDGYTF. The CDR3 nucleotides are TGCGCCAGCATGGAGGGACAGGGGATGGATGGCTACACCTTC.

The chain couples TRBV7-2 to TRBJ2-3; 9 positions match TRBD2. Per the germline V gene, CDR1 is SGHTA and CDR2 is FQGNSA. The CDR3 runs 16 residues. J lost 5 bases, V lost 5 bases, and 11 bases had no gene match. The CDR3, as DNA: TGTGCCAGCAGCCTCCCCCCGGGACTAGCCGTAGATACGCAGTATTTT. Protein: CASSLPPGLAVDTQYF.

This chain connects TRBV30 to TRBJ1-1, with D unclear. With 0 bases removed from V and 6 bases from J, the gap between germline ends came to 8 bases. The V gene's germline CDR1 is GTSNPN and CDR2 SVGIG (reference sequence). The CDR3 extends over 12 amino acids. This CDR3 is CAWSVQNPEAFF. The CDR3 bases are TGTGCCTGGAGTGTACAAAACCCTGAAGCTTTCTTT.

This clonotype was seen just once. V is TRBV12-3 or TRBV12-4 and J is TRBJ2-7; the D is unclear. This CDR3 region has 14 residues. V lost 3 bases and J 9 bases, leaving 18 bases between the germline ends. CDR3 sequence: CASSLGTPTSGQYF. The CDR3 region has the DNA TGTGCCAGCAGTTTGGGAACTCCTACGAGTGGGCAGTACTTC.

The rearrangement links TRBV20-1 to TRBJ2-1, with 9 nucleotides matching TRBD1. Germline assignment: CDR1 DFQATT and CDR2 SNEGSKA (reference sequence). Trimming took 3 bases from V and 8 from J; bases not matched to a gene: 2. This CDR3 region has 12 residues. CDR3 nucleotide sequence: TGCAGTGCTAGTGGGACAGGGTATGAGCAGTTCTTC. It yields the protein CSASGTGYEQFF.

The CDR3 DNA follows: TGTGCCATCAGTGGTAGACAGGGTAACAATGAGCAGTTCTTC. Translating it yields CAISGRQGNNEQFF. The V and J genes are TRBV10-3 and TRBJ2-1; 7 positions agree with TRBD1. The CDR3 is 14 residues long. Germline V gene sequence: CDR1 ENHRY, CDR2 SYGVKD. V was pared by 4 bases and J by 5 bases, with 5 bases of the junction left unmatched.

The J gene is TRBJ2-6, the V gene TRBV29-1; TRBD1 agrees at 8 bases. The CDR3 has 15 residues. CDR1 and CDR2 from the germline V gene are SQVTM and ANQGSEA. Trimming at V came to 5 bases and at J to 0 bases, leaving 3 bases not matched to a gene. The CDR3 sequence: CSVRGQDSGANVLTF. In nucleotides, the CDR3 is TGCAGCGTTCGGGGACAGGACTCTGGGGCCAACGTCCTGACTTTC. The full variable domain, in which reference TRBV29-1 and TRBJ2-6 provide the parts outside the CDR3, is SAVISQKPSRDICQRGTSLTIQCQVDSQVTMMFWYRQQPGQSLTLIATANQGSEATYESGFVIDKFPISRPNLTFSTLTVSNMSPEDSSIYLCSVRGQDSGANVLTFGAGSRLTVL.

The chain has TRBV6-6 and TRBJ1-4, with D perhaps TRBD1 (6 bases). Germline values: CDR1 MNHNY, CDR2 SVGAGI (reference sequence). V was cut by 10 bases and J by 4 bases, with 16 bases left in between. CDR3 length: 14 residues. CDR3 amino acids: CATATGAGNEKLFF. CDR3 DNA: TGTGCCACCGCGACGGGGGCTGGTAATGAAAAACTGTTTTTT.

The chain recombines TRBV12-3 or TRBV12-4 with TRBJ1-3; perhaps TRBD1 as D (5 bases). V was clipped by 5 bases and J by 3 bases, with 17 bases between them. The CDR3 has 16 residues. DNA for the CDR3: TGTGCCAGCAGTATTCACGGAGGGGCTCTTGGAAACACCATATATTTT. It is translated as CASSIHGGALGNTIYF.

This sequence joins TRBV7-6 and TRBJ2-1; D not resolved. The CDR3 is 13 residues long. Germline lookup yields CDR1 SGHVS and CDR2 FNYEAQ. V lost 1 base, J lost 8 bases, and 9 bases lay in between. CDR3 sequence reads: CASSLGSFDEQFF. CDR3 coding DNA: TGTGCCAGCAGCTTAGGTAGCTTCGATGAGCAGTTCTTC.

The chain combines TRBV4-1 with TRBJ2-1, with D perhaps TRBD1 (6 bases). With 2 bases removed from V and 6 bases from J, the gap between germline ends came to 11 bases. Germline V gives CDR1 MGHRA, CDR2 YSYEKL. This CDR3 has 14 amino acids. CDR3 nucleotides: TGCGCCAGCAGCCAACGCGGACAGATCAATGAGCAGTTCTTC. This encodes CASSQRGQINEQFF.

V usage is TRBV6-5 and J usage is TRBJ2-3; D unclear. Germline assignment: CDR1 MNHEY and CDR2 SVGAGI. The V and J ends lost 8 bases and 6 bases respectively, with 9 bases between them. CDR3 size: 11 residues. The CDR3, as DNA: TGTGCCAGCGGACCTTGGGATACGCAGTATTTT. Protein: CASGPWDTQYF.

In this sample, this clonotype turned up a few times. The CDR3 DNA follows: TGTGCCAGCAGCTTAGGTCCAAATGATATCTCCTACAATGAGCAGTTCTTC. Residues: CASSLGPNDISYNEQFF. The rearrangement links TRBV7-9 to TRBJ2-1; no definite D call. V was clipped by 1 base and J by 0 bases, with 13 bases between them. The V gene's germline CDR1 is SEHNR and CDR2 FQNEAQ (reference sequence). The CDR3 has 17 residues.

The gene calls are TRBV6-5 and TRBJ2-4, with 8 nucleotides matching TRBD1. Germline CDR1 reads MNHEY; CDR2 reads SVGAGI. This CDR3 is built from 13 residues. With 10 bases clipped from V and 7 bases from J, the junction kept 9 bases outside the gene matches. The CDR3 DNA reads as TGTGCCACGCAATCGACAGGGGTTAACATTCAGTACTTC. It is translated as CATQSTGVNIQYF.

This sequence joins TRBV5-1 and TRBJ2-3, with 13 bases matching TRBD2. The CDR3 is made up of 17 amino acids. Trimming cost V 1 base and J 2 bases; bases outside gene matches: 4. CDR1 is SGHRS and CDR2 is YFSETQ in the germline V gene. The CDR3 bases are TGCGCCAGCAGCTTGAAACTAGCGGGGGGGACCACAGATACGCAGTATTTT. Its protein is CASSLKLAGGTTDTQYF.

This clonotype was detected a few times. This sequence joins TRBV5-6 and TRBJ1-2; no clear D gene. The germline gives CDR1 SGHDT, CDR2 YYEEEE. V was shortened by 3 bases and J by 7 bases, with 13 bases between the two germline ends. The CDR3 extends over 13 amino acids. The CDR3 sequence: CASSYPPEGGYTF. CDR3 coding DNA: TGTGCCAGCAGCTACCCCCCGGAAGGTGGCTACACCTTC.